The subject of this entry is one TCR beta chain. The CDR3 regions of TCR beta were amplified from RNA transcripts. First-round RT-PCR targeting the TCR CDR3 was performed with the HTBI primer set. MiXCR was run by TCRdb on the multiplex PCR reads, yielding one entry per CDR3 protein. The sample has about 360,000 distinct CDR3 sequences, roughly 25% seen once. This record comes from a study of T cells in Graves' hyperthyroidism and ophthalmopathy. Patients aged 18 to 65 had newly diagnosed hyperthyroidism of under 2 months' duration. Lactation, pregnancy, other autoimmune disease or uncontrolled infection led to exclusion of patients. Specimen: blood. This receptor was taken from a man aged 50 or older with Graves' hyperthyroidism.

DNA of the CDR3: TGTGCCATCAGTGATAGACTGGAGAACTATGGCTACACCTTC. This gives the protein CAISDRLENYGYTF. J is TRBJ1-2 and V is TRBV10-3; unclear D gene. Looked up from germline, CDR1 is ENHRY and CDR2 is SYGVKD. This CDR3 is 14 amino acids long. V was cut by 3 bases and J by 2 bases, with 10 bases left in between.